Sequencing of this T cell receptor (beta chain) was carried out in a study of early T cells in non-severe SARS-CoV-2 infection (dated by TCRdb to the early 2020s). Regarding the complete study: Because TCR sequencing relied on bulk RNA taken from unsorted whole blood, pairing of alpha and beta chains was not possible.

Set within a cohort of healthcare workers in London, UK, this nested case-control study involved weekly PCR testing of nasopharyngeal swabs along with blood sampling. Between 23 and 31 March 2020, the week of the UK lockdown, healthcare workers were enrolled and then followed up weekly for as long as 16 weeks. Libraries were built with 5' RACE. The reads were generated on a NextSeq 500. In the TCR library protocol, unique molecular identifiers were attached to individual cDNA molecules to correct for PCR bias and sequencing error. Sequencing covered both TCR alpha and beta chains, and within each sample the abundances of alpha and beta sequences were tightly co-correlated. Per the source publication's procedure: Decombinator V4 was used to annotate TCR sequences for V gene, J gene and CDR3. Expanded TCRs were defined as changing significantly between any two time points under a Poisson model with p below 0.0001. TCR abundances were normalised to the total number of TCRs sequenced in each sample and reported as counts per million. TRAV1-2 paired with TRAJ12, TRAJ20 or TRAJ33 defined MAIT TCRs, while TRAV10 paired with TRAJ18 defined iNKT TCRs. VDJdb, accessed 1 November 2021, was searched for CMV, EBV and SARS-CoV-2 annotated TCRs, excluding TCRs annotated for multiple antigens. In TCRdb, the public reads were trimmed at Q25 with fastp and aligned with MiXCR, with productive beta chains retained. Here each entry gathers all rows of one CDR3 protein and keeps the most common genes and DNA. In this record, the V and J calls reflect TCRdb's handling and not the investigators' own analysis. Within this sample are over 45,000 distinct CDR3 sequences, with around 6% of them counted one time only. Of the sample, just over 4.5% falls within the top ten clones.

Points on this clonotype: Which antigen it targets is not known. There are no base qualities to consult, and no much larger clone falls within one base.

Points the paper makes about the study in general: VDJdb matching was skewed toward anti-spike CD8 responses, so virus-specific expansions were likely underestimated and private and CD4 specificities were missed.

The CDR3, from cysteine to phenylalanine, totals 15 residues. Here the CDR3 DNA is all that survives: 45 bases in frame from base 1. In the germline V gene (reference sequence), CDR1 corresponds to LNHDA and CDR2 to SQIVND. The junction shows trimming of 10 bases on V and 1 base on J, plus 19 bases between the germline ends. Input material: whole blood. The TCR sequence derives from an adult who was a healthcare worker with PCR-confirmed SARS-CoV-2 infection or an uninfected control (not recorded which). Rearrangement joined TRBV19 to TRBJ1-2; the D region possibly corresponds to TRBD1 (5 bases align). CDR3 region: CATRQLSARNYGYTF. The bases read TGTGCCACTCGACAGTTATCCGCACGTAACTATGGCTACACCTTC.